This TCR beta chain was captured by sequencing in a study of shared clonotypes between healthy human individuals (dated by TCRdb to 2019 to 2021). With respect to the entire study: Three men and a couple of women, aged 18 to 49 years, made up the cohort. Libraries were prepared and TCR repertoires were sequenced by different laboratories using diverse techniques, in order to increase sequencing depth and limit assay-specific biases. To estimate repertoire size and how much clonotypes are shared between individuals, the study performed deep sequencing of blood TCR repertoires from a handful of healthy adults. Per donor, leukapheresis produced somewhere between about 0.94 and 9 billion PBMCs. For each donor, three plates each were used for CD4 naive and CD4 memory, two plates were used for CD8 naive, and one plate was used for CD8 memory.

CD8 naive samples were obtained by positive selection for CCR7 among CD45RO-negative cells, yielding a CD45RA+CCR7+ population from which TemRA cells were excluded. The donors were healthy, HIV-negative adults with no recently reported acute infections or vaccinations. All donors were Caucasian adults living in Nashville, Tennessee, USA. After blood collection by leukapheresis, PBMCs were isolated using Ficoll-Histopaque density gradient centrifugation and then cryopreserved in the vapor phase of liquid nitrogen. Analytical flow cytometry was used to check the purity and quantity of every magnetically sorted T cell population. Genomic DNA was isolated from each sorted fraction and quantified by UV absorbance on a Nanodrop 2000c. The germline ends are 19 bases apart after V is trimmed by 5 bases and J by 2 bases. CDR1 SGHVS and CDR2 FQNEAQ are derived from the germline V gene. The CDR3 measures 16 amino acids from cysteine to phenylalanine. CDR3 DNA is the only sequence kept; it has 48 bases, read in frame from the first base.

The full study reports these points: Pairwise subsampling led to the expectation that sequencing depth would affect the degree of clonotype sharing among donors. Clonotypes shared by all four sorted-subset donors showed higher generation probabilities than non-shared clonotypes. Sampling was restricted to blood, and TCR repertoires in tissues likely differ from the TCR repertoires found in blood. Incomplete sequencing was indicated by rarefaction of sorted-subset datasets, despite the large sequencing depth. Larger estimated clonotype richness was generally found for naive subsets than for memory subsets. The genetic and exposure-history diversity represented was limited by the small number of donors. When a few donors were compared, the shared fraction of clonotypes was around 4.6% for naive CD4, 3.5% to 4% for naive CD8, 2% to 2.5% for memory CD4, and roughly 0.4% for memory CD8.

A word on this clone: Its antigen is still unknown. No qualities accompany the bases; no much larger clone lies one base away.

Using the deep immunoSEQ assay, multiplex PCR amplified TCR CDR3 regions from genomic DNA. Extracted genomic DNA from each cell subset was distributed evenly across all wells of several immunoSEQ 96-well plates, and each plate was treated as a replicate. For sorted subsets, approximately 210 ng of genomic DNA, equivalent to some 30,000 T cell genomes, went into each replicate PCR. Purified libraries were quantified with a Qubit 3.0 fluorometer, sized on a Bioanalyzer 2100, and re-quantified with the KAPA Library Quantification kit. Every immunoSEQ 96-well plate was sequenced on a separate single-read 150-cycle Illumina NextSeq 550 flow cell. As for the authors' bioinformatics: Because only junctional sequences without quality scores were contained in the immunoSEQ output, filtering matching that applied to full-length reads could not be performed. To assign V/J genes and CDR3, sequences were annotated against IMGT germline references using PyIR, a Python wrapper for IgBLAST v1.9. Reads were removed for weak V/J assignments (E-value above 1e-6), missing CDR3, stop codons, out-of-frame junctions, or ambiguous translated residues. V3J clonotypes were defined as sequences sharing an identical inferred V gene, J gene, and CDR3 amino acid sequence. Percentage overlap between repertoires was calculated by dividing the number of shared unique clonotypes by the size of the smaller repertoire. Repertoire richness was assessed with RTK rarefaction, the Chao1 estimator, and Recon v2.1 estimates of unobserved clonotypes. Generation probabilities were computed with OLGA for all TCRbeta clonotypes obtained by the gDNA method from a handful of donors. TCRdb holds this immuneACCESS table with in-frame rearrangements only. Some clones are missing; in checked studies, unresolved V genes explain under half, and the rest has no known cause. V and J calls and clone size follow that table, whereas D and trimming were derived from the DNA. In all, the sample holds about 2 million clones, and around 96% of those were seen once. The ten most abundant clones make up 1.1% of the sample.

The sequencing input was naive CD8+ T cells sorted from blood. The intended sense of this specimen's cell subset or site label: CD45RA+CCR7+. Here the chain combines TRBV7-8 and TRBJ2-7; the D segment is perhaps TRBD1 or TRBD2, each sharing 6 matched bases. The sequence was collected from a man between 18 and 29 years old in good health. In nucleotides, the sequence is TGTGCCAGCAGCCAAGGGGGGCCACCTCTTACCTACGAGCAGTACTTC. This yields the protein CASSQGGPPLTYEQYF.